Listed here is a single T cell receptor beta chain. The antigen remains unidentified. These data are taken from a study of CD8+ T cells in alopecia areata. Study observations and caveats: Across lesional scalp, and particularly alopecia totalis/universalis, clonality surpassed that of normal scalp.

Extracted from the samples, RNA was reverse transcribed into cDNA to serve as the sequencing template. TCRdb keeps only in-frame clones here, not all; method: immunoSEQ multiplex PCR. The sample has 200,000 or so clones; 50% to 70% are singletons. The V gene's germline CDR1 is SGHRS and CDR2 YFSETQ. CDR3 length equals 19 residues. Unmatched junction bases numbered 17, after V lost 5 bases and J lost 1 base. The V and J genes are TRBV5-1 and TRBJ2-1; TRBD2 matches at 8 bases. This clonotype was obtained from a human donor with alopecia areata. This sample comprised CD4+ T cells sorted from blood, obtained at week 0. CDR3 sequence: CASSRRSGTSSRSYNEQFF. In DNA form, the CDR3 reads TGCGCCAGCAGTCGCAGATCCGGGACTAGTTCTCGTTCCTACAATGAGCAGTTCTTC.